This T cell receptor beta chain is from a study of CD8+CD57+ T cells in acquired aplastic anemia. The overall study: Healthy donor sequencing depth: some 10 million CD4+, fewer than 12 million CD8+ reads.

V lost 9 bases and J lost 7; bases outside the gene matches: 15. CDR3 length equals 15 residues. The germline V gene encodes CDR1 SNHLY and CDR2 FYNNEI. Using genomic DNA as the template, TCR beta VDJ and CDR3 profiling was carried out. TCRdb passed the reads through MiXCR, listing each CDR3 protein once. The table has 200,000 to 250,000 distinct CDR3 sequences, 34% seen once; the top ten hold around 1.1%. This chain uses TRBV2 with TRBJ2-7, with TRBD2 matching 10 bases. This sequence originates from a human donor in good health, serving as a control. The source material was sorted CD4+, CD8+, or CD8+CD57+ T cells (not recorded which) from PBMCs. CDR3 sequence reads: CASLEASGGSREQYF. In DNA form, the CDR3 reads TGTGCCAGTCTGGAGGCTAGCGGGGGTTCGAGGGAGCAGTACTTC.